A single sample is the source of the 22 T cell receptor beta chains below, sequenced in a study of T cell changes during pregnancy in multiple sclerosis. Here immunoSEQ multiplex PCR was the method, and the copy in TCRdb shows in-frame clones only, minus some. This sample has tens of thousands of clones, with about nine tenths found just once. The sample was CD4+ T cells from peripheral blood mononuclear cells, taken in the second trimester of pregnancy. Receptor source: a female donor with multiple sclerosis, enrolled in a pregnancy study.

Here the CDR3 reads CASSVLAGETYEQYF. For the CDR3, the DNA is TGCGCCAGCAGCGTCCTAGCGGGAGAGACCTACGAGCAGTACTTC. The J gene is TRBJ2-7, the V gene TRBV5-1; 10 bases are shared with TRBD2. This CDR3 is built from 15 residues. Germline V gene data show CDR1 as SGHRS and CDR2 as YFSETQ. The ends lost 4 bases at V and 2 bases at J; junction bases unmatched: 6.

The V call is TRBV5-1, the J call TRBJ2-7, with D uncertain. This CDR3 comprises 13 residues. CDR1 is SGHRS, CDR2 YFSETQ, per germline. V gave up 0 bases and J gave up 6 bases, with 10 bases separating them. DNA for the CDR3: TGCGCCAGCAGCTTGGTCCCCTCGAGCGAGCAGTACTTC. Translating it yields CASSLVPSSEQYF.

This clone has just one count. V and J are TRBV2 and TRBJ2-3; D uncertain. Trimming pared 3 bases from V and 0 bases from J, leaving 10 bases between. The CDR3 is 15 residues long. Germline V gene data show CDR1 as SNHLY and CDR2 as FYNNEI. CDR3 DNA: TGTGCCAGCAGTGACGATAGTGCCAGCACAGATACGCAGTATTTT. This sequence encodes CASSDDSASTDTQYF.

This rearrangement joins TRBV18 to TRBJ1-3, with D maybe TRBD1 (6 bases). V lost 2 bases and J 3 bases, leaving 11 bases between the germline ends. The CDR3 sequence is 15 residues long. The germline V gene encodes CDR1 KGHSH and CDR2 LQKENI. The CDR3 nucleotides are TGTGCCAGCTCACCAGGACAGAATCGTGGAAACACCATATATTTT. As protein: CASSPGQNRGNTIYF.

This clone was observed once. V and J are TRBV2 and TRBJ1-2, with D tentatively TRBD1 (5 bases). Germline lookup yields CDR1 SNHLY and CDR2 FYNNEI. Trimming took 4 bases from V and 2 from J, leaving 8 bases between them. The CDR3 runs 13 residues. The CDR3 loop reads CASSVRGNYGYTF. CDR3 DNA: TGTGCCAGCAGTGTAAGGGGAAACTATGGCTACACCTTC.

V gene TRBV6-5 combines with J gene TRBJ1-4; TRBD1 agrees at 10 bases. The germline gives CDR1 MNHEY, CDR2 SVGAGI. The junction had 8 bases not matched to a gene; V was cut back by 2 bases and J by 8 bases. The CDR3 sequence is 16 residues long. CDR3 in amino acids: CASSYGVGTGVEKLFF. Here the CDR3 DNA reads TGTGCCAGCAGTTACGGCGTCGGGACAGGGGTAGAAAAACTGTTTTTT.

The gene calls are TRBV7-8 and TRBJ2-7, with 10 positions matching TRBD1. The CDR3 spans 19 residues. After removal of 4 bases from V and 0 bases from J, the junction contained 15 bases not matched to a gene. Germline V gives CDR1 SGHVS, CDR2 FQNEAQ. The DNA of the CDR3 is TGTGCCAGCAGCTCATCCCCGGGACAGGGGTTTTATAGCTCCTACGAGCAGTACTTC. Its translation: CASSSSPGQGFYSSYEQYF.

As concerns this clone: Sequence at one end of the junction differs from germline and may be a read error. V usage is TRBV9 and J usage is TRBJ2-3, with TRBD2 identical over 7 bases. The germline V gene has CDR1 SGDLS and CDR2 YYNGEE. The CDR3 runs to 15 residues. The DNA of the CDR3 is TGTGCCAGCAACGTAGGCGGGAGTTACGCAGATACGCAGTATTTT. Amino acid sequence: CASNVGGSYADTQYF.

The CDR3 reads CASSLTRGRVYETQYF. The CDR3 region has the DNA TGTGCCAGCAGTTTAACGAGAGGCAGGGTTTACGAGACCCAGTACTTC. This chain joins TRBV28 and TRBJ2-5, with D perhaps matching TRBD1 (5 bases). The CDR3 is 16 amino acids. The ends were cut back, 2 bases at V and 5 bases at J, with 18 bases in the middle. The germline V gene encodes CDR1 MDHEN and CDR2 SYDVKM. Complete variable domain (other parts from reference TRBV28 and TRBJ2-5): DVKVTQSSRYLVKRTGEKVFLECVQDMDHENMFWYRQDPGLGLRLIYFSYDVKMKEKGDIPEGYSVSREKKERFSLILESASTNQTSMYLCASSLTRGRVYETQYFGPGTRLLVL.

V and J are TRBV19 and TRBJ1-3, with D possibly matching TRBD1 (5 bases). The CDR3 totals 15 residues. V lost 3 bases, J lost 4 bases, and 13 bases lay in between. Germline V gene data show CDR1 as LNHDA and CDR2 as SQIVND (reference sequence). CDR3 in amino acids: CASSMSGTAGNTIYF. The DNA of the CDR3 is TGTGCCAGTAGTATGAGCGGGACCGCCGGAAACACCATATATTTT.

CDR3 DNA sequence: TGTGCCAGCAGTGAAGGCAGGGTAGGCGATCAGCCCCAGCATTTT. It translates to CASSEGRVGDQPQHF. This chain joins TRBV6-1 and TRBJ1-5; D possibly corresponds to TRBD1 (5 bases). This CDR3 contains 15 residues. CDR1 is MNHNS, CDR2 SASEGT, per germline. Trimming left V 1 base short and J 5 bases short, with 12 bases between.

This rearrangement joins TRBV2 to TRBJ1-1, with 9 bases lining up with TRBD1. V lost 7 bases, J lost 4 bases, and 7 bases stayed unmatched. CDR1 SNHLY and CDR2 FYNNEI come from the germline V gene. The CDR3 runs 14 residues. CDR3 in DNA: TGTGCCAGCACCGCCCTGACAGGGGGCACTGAAGCTTTCTTT. Amino acid sequence: CASTALTGGTEAFF.

In DNA form, the CDR3 reads TGTGCCAGCTCCCGACAACTAGCGGGAGAGGACCATGAGCAGTTCTTC. Translation gives CASSRQLAGEDHEQFF. The chain uses TRBV18 and TRBJ2-1, with 11 bases fitting TRBD2. V lost 6 bases to trimming and J lost 8 bases; unmatched junction nucleotides: 12. There are 16 residues in the CDR3. CDR1 and CDR2 from the germline V gene are KGHSH and LQKENI.

The chain couples TRBV19 to TRBJ2-3; D gene uncertain. Between the trimmed V and J ends, which lost 5 bases and 0 bases, there was a span of 12 bases. The CDR3 spans 15 residues. Germline V gene data show CDR1 as LNHDA and CDR2 as SQIVND (reference sequence). Written as DNA, the CDR3 is TGTGCCAGTAGTCGGTCGGTTGAGAGCACAGATACGCAGTATTTT. It yields the protein CASSRSVESTDTQYF.

The J gene is TRBJ2-5, the V gene TRBV7-8; tentatively, D is TRBD2 (6 bases). Germline CDR1 SGHVS, CDR2 FQNEAQ. This CDR3 spans 15 amino acids. The V gene lost 5 bases and the J gene lost 4 bases, with 17 bases spanning the gap. CDR3 bases: TGTGCCAGCAGCCCCCCGTTGCGGGAAGGAGAGACCCAGTACTTC. Its protein is CASSPPLREGETQYF.

The V and J genes are TRBV15 and TRBJ1-1, with D maybe TRBD1 (6 bases). Germline CDR1 and CDR2: LNHNV and YYDKDF (reference sequence). CDR3 length: 16 amino acids. Trimming took 1 base from V and 2 from J, leaving 14 bases between them. The CDR3 region has the DNA TGTGCCACCAGCAGAGGGAAGGGGGTAAGAAACACTGAAGCTTTCTTT. Its translation: CATSRGKGVRNTEAFF.

The gene calls are TRBV9 and TRBJ2-1; D unclear. Germline CDR1 reads SGDLS; CDR2 reads YYNGEE. Trimming left V 4 bases short and J 6 bases short, with 20 bases between. The CDR3 spans 16 residues. The CDR3 sequence: CASSPFGDVGSNEQFF. CDR3 nucleotides: TGTGCCAGCAGCCCCTTTGGAGACGTTGGCTCCAATGAGCAGTTCTTC.

CDR3 loop: CASSLSRGREQYF. Written as DNA, the CDR3 is TGTGCCAGCAGTTTATCGCGGGGTCGAGAGCAGTACTTC. The rearrangement joins TRBV27 to TRBJ2-7, with a weak D call TRBD2 (6 bases). V lost 0 bases to trimming and J lost 7 bases, with 10 bases between them. CDR3 length: 13 residues. Germline lookup yields CDR1 MNHEY and CDR2 SMNVEV (reference sequence).

V usage is TRBV11-3 and J usage is TRBJ2-5; D perhaps matches TRBD2 (7 bases). The V gene lost 5 bases and the J gene lost 5 bases, with 15 bases spanning the gap. This CDR3 region has 14 residues. CDR1 and CDR2 (germline): SGHNT, YENEEA. The CDR3 here is CASSSQEGGETQYF. CDR3 DNA: TGTGCCAGCAGCAGTCAGGAGGGGGGGGAGACCCAGTACTTC.

As to this clone: At the DNA level, this CDR3 is encoded by other sequences in the same sample as well. The J gene is TRBJ2-1, the V gene TRBV18; a weak D match, TRBD1 (5 bases). Germline assignment: CDR1 KGHSH and CDR2 LQKENI. V shed 3 bases and J shed 5 bases, with 11 bases lying between them. The CDR3 consists of 14 residues. The CDR3: CASSPRDRDNEQFF. For the CDR3, the DNA is TGTGCCAGCTCACCTAGAGACAGAGACAATGAGCAGTTCTTC.

This chain connects TRBV6-5 to TRBJ2-1; TRBD2 matches 9 bases. The CDR3 has 13 amino acids. CDR1 MNHEY and CDR2 SVGAGI come from the germline V gene. J was trimmed by 13 bases and V by 6 bases; bases with no gene match: 10. The CDR3 DNA reads TGTGCCAGCAGCCTTCTTAGCGGGAGATTTCAGTTCTTC. Protein: CASSLLSGRFQFF.

The V call is TRBV28, the J call TRBJ2-7; TRBD2 matches 9 bases. Per the germline V gene, CDR1 is MDHEN and CDR2 is SYDVKM. This CDR3 contains 15 residues. V lost 2 bases and J lost 3; bases outside the gene matches: 5. In DNA, the CDR3 is TGTGCCAGCAGTTTAGGTAGCGGGAGCGTCTACGAGCAGTACTTC. Translation gives CASSLGSGSVYEQYF.